The clone carrying this TCR beta chain has a count of ten or more. This sample was taken from a study of blood T cell repertoires in COVID-19. The CDR3 runs to 15 residues. From germline, CDR1 is GTSNPN and CDR2 SVGIG (reference sequence). The V gene end was trimmed by 0 bases and the J gene end by 5 bases; junction bases not matched to a gene: 4. Repertoires were generated with immunoSEQ multiplex PCR, while TCRdb's copy carries only in-frame clones and drops some. The table includes 200,000 to 300,000 clones, about 82% detected once. The origin of this receptor is a woman aged 55-75 years with active or convalescent COVID-19. The chain is built from TRBV30 and TRBJ2-3, with 11 positions matching TRBD2. Material for sequencing was peripheral blood. CDR3 nucleotide sequence: TGTGCCTGGAGTGTTACTAGCGGGAGTGGAGATACGCAGTATTTT. Amino acids: CAWSVTSGSGDTQYF. Filled out from reference TRBV30 and TRBJ2-3, the complete variable domain reads SQTIHQWPATLVQPVGSPLSLECTVEGTSNPNLYWYRQAAGRGLQLLFYSVGIGQISSEVPQNLSASRPQDRQFILSSKKLLLSDSGFYLCAWSVTSGSGDTQYFGPGTRLTVL.